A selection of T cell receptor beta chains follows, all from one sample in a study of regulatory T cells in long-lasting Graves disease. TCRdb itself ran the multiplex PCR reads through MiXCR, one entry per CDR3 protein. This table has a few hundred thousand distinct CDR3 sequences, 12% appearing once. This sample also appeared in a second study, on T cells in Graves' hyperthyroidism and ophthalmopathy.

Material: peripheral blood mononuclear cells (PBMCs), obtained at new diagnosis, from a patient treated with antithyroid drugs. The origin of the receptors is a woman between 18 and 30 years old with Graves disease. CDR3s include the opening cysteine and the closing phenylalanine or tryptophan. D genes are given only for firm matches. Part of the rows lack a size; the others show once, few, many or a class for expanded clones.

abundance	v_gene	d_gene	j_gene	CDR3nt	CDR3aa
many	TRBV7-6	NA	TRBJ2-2	TGTGCCAGCAGGGGTGGGAACACCGGGGAGCTGTTTTTT	CASRGGNTGELFF
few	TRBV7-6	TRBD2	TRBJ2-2	TGTGCCAGCAGCCAATGGACTAGCGGGAGGGGAAACACCGGGGAGCTGTTTTTT	CASSQWTSGRGNTGELFF
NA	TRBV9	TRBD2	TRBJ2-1	TGTGCCAGCAGCGTAGCTATGGGGACTAGCTTCTATGAGCAGTTCTTC	CASSVAMGTSFYEQFF
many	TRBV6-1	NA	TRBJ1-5	TGTGCCAGCAACCCTCCTGGGACACAAACCTTT	CASNPPGTQTF
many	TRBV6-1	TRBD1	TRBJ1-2	TGTGCCAGCAGTGTGTCAGGGGGTGACTATGGCTACACCTTC	CASSVSGGDYGYTF
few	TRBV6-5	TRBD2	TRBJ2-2	TGTGCCAGCAGTTACGAACTAGCGGGGGGGGGGACCGGGGAGCTGTTTTTT	CASSYELAGGGTGELFF
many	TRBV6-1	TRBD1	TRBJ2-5	TGTGCCAGCAGTGAAGCGGCAGGGGGCTTGACCCAGTACTTC	CASSEAAGGLTQYF
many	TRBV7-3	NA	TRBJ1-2	TGTGCCAGCAGTTATCTTGGGGGTGATGGCTACACCTTC	CASSYLGGDGYTF
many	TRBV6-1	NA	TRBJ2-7	TGTGCCAGCAGTGGGTTCTACGAGCAGTACTTC	CASSGFYEQYF
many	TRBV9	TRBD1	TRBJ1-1	TGTGCCAGCAGCGGGGCAGGGGGCGCCGGGGACACTGAAGCTTTCTTT	CASSGAGGAGDTEAFF
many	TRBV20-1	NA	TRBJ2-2	TGCAGTGCTAGAGGGGGAATCTCTAACACCGGGGAGCTGTTTTTT	CSARGGISNTGELFF
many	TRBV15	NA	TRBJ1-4	TGTGCCACCAGTCCCGGGGGCAGGTTGGAGGAAAAACTGTTTTTT	CATSPGGRLEEKLFF
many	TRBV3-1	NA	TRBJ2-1	TGTGCCAGCAGTTATAATTACAATGAGCAGTTCTTC	CASSYNYNEQFF
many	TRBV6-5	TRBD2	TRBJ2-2	TGTGCCAGCAGTTCCACCCGGACTAGCGGAAATTGGATCACCGGGGAGCTGTTTTTT	CASSSTRTSGNWITGELFF
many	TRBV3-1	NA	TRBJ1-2	TGTGCCAGCAGCCCCTTGGGGGGCCGGGGCTATGGCTACACCTTC	CASSPLGGRGYGYTF
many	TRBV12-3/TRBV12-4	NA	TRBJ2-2	TGTGCCAGCAGTTCGGGACAAGCGATTAACACCGGGGAGCTGTTTTTT	CASSSGQAINTGELFF
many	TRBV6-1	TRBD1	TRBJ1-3	TGTGCCAGCAGTGAGACTCCGGGACAGGGGTCGAACACCATATATTTT	CASSETPGQGSNTIYF
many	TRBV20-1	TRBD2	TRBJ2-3	TGCAGTGCTAGAACCCCCGGGAGGTTCACAGATACGCAGTATTTT	CSARTPGRFTDTQYF
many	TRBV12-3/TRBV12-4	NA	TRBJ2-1	TGTGCCAGCAGTACTAGGGACCGAATTCGGAATGAGCAGTTCTTC	CASSTRDRIRNEQFF
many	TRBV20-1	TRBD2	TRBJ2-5	TGCAGTGCTAGAGATCTGCCTAGCGGGGGTTACGAGACCCAGTACTTC	CSARDLPSGGYETQYF
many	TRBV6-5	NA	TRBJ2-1	TGTGCCAGCAGTTGGGGAGGTGGGTCCGAGCAGTTCTTC	CASSWGGGSEQFF
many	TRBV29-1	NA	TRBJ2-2	TGCAGCGTTGAAGATTCTGAACGGCCCACCGGGGAGCTGTTTTTT	CSVEDSERPTGELFF
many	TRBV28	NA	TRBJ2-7	TGTGCCACCAGACAGTCCAACTACGAGCAGTACTTC	CATRQSNYEQYF
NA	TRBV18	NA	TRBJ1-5	TGTGCCAGCTCACCACTCGTTTCGGGGGTTTCGGCCCAGCATTTT	CASSPLVSGVSAQHF
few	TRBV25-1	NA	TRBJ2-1	TGTGCCAGCTCTCCCCATGATGAGCAGTTCTTC	CASSPHDEQFF
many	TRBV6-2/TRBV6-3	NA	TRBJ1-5	TGTGCCAGCACCAGGTCCCCCGATCAGCCCCAGCATTTT	CASTRSPDQPQHF
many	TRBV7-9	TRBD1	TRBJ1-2	TGTGCCAGCAGCTCAGCGGGACAGATAAGCTTCTATGGCTACACCTTC	CASSSAGQISFYGYTF
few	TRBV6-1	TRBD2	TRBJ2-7	TGTGCCAGCAGTGACCTAGCGGGATATTTCTACGAGCAGTACTTC	CASSDLAGYFYEQYF
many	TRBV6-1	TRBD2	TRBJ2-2	TGTGCCAGCAGTCATACCCCAAGACTAGCGGGGAACACCGGGGAGCTGTTTTTT	CASSHTPRLAGNTGELFF
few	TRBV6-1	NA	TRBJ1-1	TGTGCCAGCAGACTCGGACAGCATGAAGCTTTCTTT	CASRLGQHEAFF
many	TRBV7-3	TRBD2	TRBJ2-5	TGTGCCAGCAGCCGCCAAGGACTAGCGAAAGAGACCCAGTACTTC	CASSRQGLAKETQYF
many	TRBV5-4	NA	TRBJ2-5	TGTGCCAGCAGCTTCCACGGGCGGGTTGAGACCCAGTACTTC	CASSFHGRVETQYF
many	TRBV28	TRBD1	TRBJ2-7	TGTGCCAGCAGTCGAGGGGGCGGCTACGAGCAGTACTTC	CASSRGGGYEQYF
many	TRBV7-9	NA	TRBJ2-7	TGTGCCAGCAGCCACTACTACGAGCAGTACTTC	CASSHYYEQYF
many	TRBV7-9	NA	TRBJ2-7	TGTGCCAGCAGCTTAGAAAGGTCCCAAGGGGACGAGCAGTACTTC	CASSLERSQGDEQYF
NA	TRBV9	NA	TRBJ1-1	TGTGCCAGCAGCGTAGCTACGGGGACTGAAGCTTTCTTT	CASSVATGTEAFF
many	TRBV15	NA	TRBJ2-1	TGTGCCACCAGCAAATATGGAACGGGACGGCGACACAATGAGCAGTTCTTC	CATSKYGTGRRHNEQFF
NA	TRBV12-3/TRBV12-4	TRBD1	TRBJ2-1	TGTGCCAGCTCGCGGGCTGCGGCCGGGACAGGGGGCGTTTTCGGTTCCAATGAGCAGTTCTTC	CASSRAAAGTGGVFGSNEQFF
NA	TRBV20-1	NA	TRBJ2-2	TGCAGTGCTAGAGATCAATACCCGAACACCGGGGAGCTGTTTTTT	CSARDQYPNTGELFF
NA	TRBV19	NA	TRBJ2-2	TGTGCCAGTGGTACTCTGGACACCACCGGGGAGCTGTTTTTT	CASGTLDTTGELFF
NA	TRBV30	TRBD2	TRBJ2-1	TGTGCCTGGAGTGTTTTAAGCGGGAGAGTAGCCTACAATGAGCAGTTCTTC	CAWSVLSGRVAYNEQFF
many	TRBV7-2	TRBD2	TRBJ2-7	TGTGCCAGCAGCTTAGGGACTAGCGGGTACTACGAGCAGTACTTC	CASSLGTSGYYEQYF
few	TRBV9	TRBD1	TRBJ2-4	TGTGCCAGCAGCTCGCCGGGACAGGAGAACATTCAGTACTTC	CASSSPGQENIQYF
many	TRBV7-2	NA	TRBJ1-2	TGTGCCAGCAGCCCTTATGGCTACACCTTC	CASSPYGYTF
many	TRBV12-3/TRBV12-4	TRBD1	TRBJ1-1	TGTGCCAGCAGTTTACTTACTTACAGGGGGGAGAACACTGAAGCTTTCTTT	CASSLLTYRGENTEAFF
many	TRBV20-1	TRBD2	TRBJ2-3	TGCAGTGCTAGAAAGGGACTAGAAGGGGGCACAGATACGCAGTATTTT	CSARKGLEGGTDTQYF
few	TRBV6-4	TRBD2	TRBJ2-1	TGTGCCAGCAGTATCACTAGCGGGGGAACAGATGAGCAGTTCTTC	CASSITSGGTDEQFF
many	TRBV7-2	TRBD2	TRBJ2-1	TGTGCCAGCAGCTTCATAGCGGGGGGGCTAATAAATGAGCAGTTCTTC	CASSFIAGGLINEQFF
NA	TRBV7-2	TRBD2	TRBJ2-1	TGTGCCAGCAGCTACGGACTAGCGGGAGGGAAATACAATGAGCAGTTCTTC	CASSYGLAGGKYNEQFF
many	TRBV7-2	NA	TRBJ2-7	TGTGCCAGCAGCCGGGACGCAGGCTCCTACGAGCAGTACTTC	CASSRDAGSYEQYF
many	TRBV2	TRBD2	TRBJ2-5	TGTGCCAGCTCCGGGACTAGCGGGGGGGCCGGTCGTCTAGAGACCCAGTACTTC	CASSGTSGGAGRLETQYF
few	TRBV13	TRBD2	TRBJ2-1	TGTGCCAGCAGCTTAGATCCGGGGGGTGGTGAGCAGTTCTTC	CASSLDPGGGEQFF
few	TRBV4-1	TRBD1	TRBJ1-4	TGCGCCAGCCGAAGACAGGGAAATGAAAAACTGTTTTTT	CASRRQGNEKLFF
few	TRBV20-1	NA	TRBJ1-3	TGCAGTGCTAGATCGTCCTCTGGAAACACCATATATTTT	CSARSSSGNTIYF
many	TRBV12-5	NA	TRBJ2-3	TGTGCTAGTGGTTCTCTCGTCGGAGGGAGCACAGATACGCAGTATTTT	CASGSLVGGSTDTQYF
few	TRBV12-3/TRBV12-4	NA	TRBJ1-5	TGTGCCAGCAGTTTAACAGGGTTTTATAGCAATCAGCCCCAGCATTTT	CASSLTGFYSNQPQHF
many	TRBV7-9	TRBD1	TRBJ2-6	TGTGCCAGCAGCTATGACAGGGTGGCCGGGGCCAACGTCCTGACTTTC	CASSYDRVAGANVLTF
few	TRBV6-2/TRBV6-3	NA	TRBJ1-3	TGTGCCAGCAGTTCCCGGCGAGGAATTTTGCCGGCTGGAAACACCATATATTTT	CASSSRRGILPAGNTIYF
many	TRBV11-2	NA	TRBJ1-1	TGTGCCAGCAGCGGCCACGGGGTTTTGGGCACTGAAGCTTTCTTT	CASSGHGVLGTEAFF
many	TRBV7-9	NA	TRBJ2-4	TGTGCCAGCAGCCGAGGGCTAGCCAAAAACATTCAGTACTTC	CASSRGLAKNIQYF